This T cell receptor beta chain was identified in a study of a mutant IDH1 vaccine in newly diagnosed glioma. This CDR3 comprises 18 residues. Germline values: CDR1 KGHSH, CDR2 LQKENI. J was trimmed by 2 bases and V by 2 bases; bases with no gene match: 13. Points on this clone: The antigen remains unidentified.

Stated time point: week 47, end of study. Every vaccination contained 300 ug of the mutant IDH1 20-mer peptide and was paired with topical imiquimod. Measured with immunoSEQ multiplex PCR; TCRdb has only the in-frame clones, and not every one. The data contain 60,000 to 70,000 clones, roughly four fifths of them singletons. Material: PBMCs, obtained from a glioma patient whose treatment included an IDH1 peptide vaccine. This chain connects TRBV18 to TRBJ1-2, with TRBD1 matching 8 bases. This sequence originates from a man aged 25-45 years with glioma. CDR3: CASSPYLTQGVTNYGYTF. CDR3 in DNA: TGTGCCAGCTCACCATATTTGACACAGGGGGTGACAAACTATGGCTACACCTTC.